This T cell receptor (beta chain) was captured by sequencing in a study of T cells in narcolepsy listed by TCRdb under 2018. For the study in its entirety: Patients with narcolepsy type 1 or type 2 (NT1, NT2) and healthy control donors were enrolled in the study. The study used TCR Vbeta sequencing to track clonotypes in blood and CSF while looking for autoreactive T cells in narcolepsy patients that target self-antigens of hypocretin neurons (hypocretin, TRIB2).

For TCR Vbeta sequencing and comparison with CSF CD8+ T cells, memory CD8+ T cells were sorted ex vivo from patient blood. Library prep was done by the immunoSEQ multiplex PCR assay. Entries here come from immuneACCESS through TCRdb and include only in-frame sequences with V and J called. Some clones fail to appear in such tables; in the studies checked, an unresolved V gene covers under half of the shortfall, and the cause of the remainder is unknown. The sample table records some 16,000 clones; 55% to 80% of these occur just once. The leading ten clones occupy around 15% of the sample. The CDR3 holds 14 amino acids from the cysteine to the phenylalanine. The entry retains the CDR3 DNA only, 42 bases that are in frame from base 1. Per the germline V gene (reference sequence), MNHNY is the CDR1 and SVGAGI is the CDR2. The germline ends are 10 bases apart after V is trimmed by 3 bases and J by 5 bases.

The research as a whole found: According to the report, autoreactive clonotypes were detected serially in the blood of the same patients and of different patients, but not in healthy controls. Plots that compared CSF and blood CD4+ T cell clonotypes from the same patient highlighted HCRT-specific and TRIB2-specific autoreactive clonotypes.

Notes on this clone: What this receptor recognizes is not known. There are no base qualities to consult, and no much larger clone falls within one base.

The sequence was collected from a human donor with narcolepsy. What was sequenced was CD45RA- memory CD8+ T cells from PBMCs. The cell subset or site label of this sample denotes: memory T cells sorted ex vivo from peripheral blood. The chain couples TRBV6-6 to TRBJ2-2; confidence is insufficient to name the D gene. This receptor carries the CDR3 CASSYGAETGELFF. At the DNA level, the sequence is TGTGCCAGCAGTTATGGAGCAGAAACCGGGGAGCTGTTTTTT.